Presented here are 6 T cell receptor beta chains from one specimen sequenced in a study of T cell repertoires in cytomegalovirus infection. These receptors' targets are unknown. TCRdb itself ran the reads through MiXCR, one entry per CDR3 protein. Among some 700,000 distinct CDR3 sequences listed, around 30% were seen once. The sequencing here drew on cultured PBMCs, taken from culture after CMV antigen stimulation. The receptors originated from a human donor in good health (CMV status not recorded). Some clones in this sample may be carry-over from other donors' samples.

There are a few counts of this clonotype. Germline is not matched at one junction end, which may reflect a read error. The chain joins TRBV7-9 to TRBJ2-3, with unresolved D. Germline lookup yields CDR1 SEHNR and CDR2 FQNEAQ (reference sequence). CDR3 length: 13 amino acids. This chain's CDR3 is CASSPPDLRSSDF. DNA of the CDR3: TGTGCCAGCAGCCCTCCGGACCTCAGATCATCGGATTTT.

The chain links TRBV6-2 or TRBV6-3 to TRBJ2-5, with D maybe TRBD2 (5 bases). In germline, CDR1 is MNHEY, CDR2 SVGEGT. CDR3 length equals 14 residues. V was shortened by 5 bases and J by 5 bases, with 15 bases between the two germline ends. This CDR3 reads CASSNPGLGETQYF. The CDR3 nucleotides are TGTGCCAGCAGTAATCCGGGGTTAGGGGAGACCCAGTACTTC.

This clonotype occurred a few times. This rearrangement joins TRBV7-9 to TRBJ1-1, with unresolved D. CDR1 SEHNR and CDR2 FQNEAQ come from the germline V gene (reference sequence). V was clipped by 5 bases and J by 0 bases, with 13 bases between them. This CDR3 has 15 amino acids. CDR3 nucleotide sequence: TGTGCCAGCAGCGAAGGCCTTACCCTGAACACTGAAGCTTTCTTT. It encodes CASSEGLTLNTEAFF.

The V and J genes are TRBV27 and TRBJ1-5; D is uncertain. Trimming took 5 bases from V and 6 from J, leaving 11 bases between them. The CDR3 spans 13 residues. Germline assignment: CDR1 MNHEY and CDR2 SMNVEV (reference sequence). CDR3 protein: CASSQSSAQPQHF. CDR3 bases: TGTGCCAGCAGTCAATCGTCTGCTCAGCCCCAGCATTTT.

This chain connects TRBV4-1 to TRBJ1-3; D not resolved. CDR3 length: 14 residues. Looked up from germline, CDR1 is MGHRA and CDR2 is YSYEKL. V shed 0 bases and J shed 4 bases, with 7 bases lying between them. Here the CDR3 reads CASSQELGGNTIYF. In DNA form, the CDR3 reads TGCGCCAGCAGCCAAGAACTGGGAGGAAACACCATATATTTT.

This clonotype has a single count. The V call is TRBV20-1, the J call TRBJ1-1; 7 positions match TRBD1. The CDR3 loop spans 12 amino acids. Germline CDR1 is DFQATT and CDR2 is SNEGSKA (reference sequence). Trimming cost V 6 bases and J 2 bases; bases outside gene matches: 3. The CDR3 DNA sequence: TGCAGTGCGGGACAGACAAACACTGAAGCTTTCTTT. This codes for CSAGQTNTEAFF.